Below, one TCR beta chain is given with its context. What it binds is not known. The same CDR3 is also encoded by other DNA sequences in this sample. All donors qualified as healthy HIV-negative adults and had experienced no recent acute infections or vaccinations. The sample belongs to a study of shared clonotypes between healthy human individuals. Authors' analysis steps: Filtering differed, since immunoSEQ gave only junction sequences and no quality scores. TCRdb keeps only in-frame clones here, not all; method: immunoSEQ multiplex PCR. V and J calls plus clone size are reproduced from that table; the DNA served to infer D and trimming. The sample consists of about 2 million clones, 85% to 95% of them appearing once. Study-level findings and limits: Blood alone was sampled, and tissue repertoires likely differ.

Germline V gene sequence: CDR1 SGHNT, CDR2 YYREEE (reference sequence). V shed 0 bases, J shed 2 bases, and the junction held 1 base outside the gene matches. The CDR3 totals 14 residues. The sample comprised naive CD4+ T cells sorted from blood. Subset: CD45RA+ positively selected. This TCR came from a man aged 18 to 30 in good health. The rearrangement uses TRBV5-4 and TRBJ1-2, with 7 bases lining up with TRBD1. The DNA of the CDR3 is TGTGCCAGCAGCTTGGAGGGGGCGAACTATGGCTACACCTTC. Encoded protein: CASSLEGANYGYTF.